Described below is a single T cell receptor beta chain sequence and its context. Its specificity is unknown. With the read ending 3 residues before the CDR3 end, the germline J gene is used to fill in that end. The table came from immunoSEQ multiplex PCR; TCRdb's copy has only in-frame clones and leaves some out. This listing includes about 48,000 clones. V lost 5 bases, J lost 0 bases, and 4 bases stayed unmatched. The CDR3 runs 15 residues. Germline V CDR1 and CDR2: SGHTA, FQGTGA. This entry belongs to a study of T cells in women clearing cervical HPV infection. At the level of the study: Case blood was drawn a median around 140 days after lesion detection. Whole-study results and caveats: A classifier using richness and V gene abundances reached an AUC of around 0.78.

Each participant carried one incident cervical HPV16 infection only. This chain links TRBV7-3 with TRBJ2-1; 7 nucleotides match TRBD1. The receptor was isolated from a woman between 18 and 69 years old with a cervical HPV16 infection that either progressed to CIN3+ or cleared (not recorded which). Sample: blood buffy coat. The covered CDR3 bases are TGTGCCAGCAGCCTAGGGGGCCCCTCCTACAATGAG. The encoded protein is CASSLGGPSYNE. The whole CDR3 reads CASSLGGPSYNEQFF.